A single sample is the source of the 16 T cell receptor beta chains below, sequenced in a study of cytomegalovirus exposure and HLA in healthy donors. Use of 60 Vbeta and 13 Jbeta primers characterized the PCR. Libraries were prepared by immunoSEQ multiplex PCR; TCRdb keeps only in-frame clonotypes and omits some of them. The repertoire holds about 140,000 clones, with almost 80% as singletons. Sample: PBMCs. These receptors all come from a woman aged 25 to 39 in good health and CMV-seronegative.

The chain uses TRBV19 and TRBJ2-7; TRBD1 agrees at 11 bases. This CDR3 has 15 amino acids. V shed 5 bases, J shed 2 bases, and the junction held 5 bases outside the gene matches. CDR1 is LNHDA, CDR2 SQIVND, per germline (reference sequence). CDR3 region: CASSPGTGGAYEQYF. The CDR3 coding sequence is TGTGCCAGTAGTCCTGGGACAGGGGGTGCCTACGAGCAGTACTTC.

V gene TRBV29-1 combines with J gene TRBJ2-2, with 7 nucleotides matching TRBD1. The V and J ends lost 3 bases and 1 base, in that order; junction bases with no gene match: 2. CDR1 is SQVTM and CDR2 is ANQGSEA in the germline V gene. The CDR3 is made up of 14 amino acids. This CDR3 reads CSVETGLNTGELFF. For the CDR3, the DNA is TGCAGCGTTGAGACAGGGTTGAACACCGGGGAGCTGTTTTTT.

This rearrangement joins TRBV2 to TRBJ1-1, with 7 positions matching TRBD1. Germline V CDR1 and CDR2: SNHLY, FYNNEI. V shed 8 bases, J shed 9 bases, and the junction held 12 bases outside the gene matches. This CDR3 contains 13 residues. The chain's CDR3 is CASAGTDQVQAFF. CDR3 nucleotide sequence: TGTGCCAGCGCCGGGACAGACCAAGTGCAAGCTTTCTTT.

This sequence joins TRBV7-9 and TRBJ1-6; D unresolved. The V end lost 4 bases, the J end lost 5 bases, and 6 bases lay between the germline ends. Germline lookup yields CDR1 SEHNR and CDR2 FQNEAQ (reference sequence). CDR3 size: 13 residues. This CDR3 is CASSSNNNSPLHF. The CDR3 DNA follows: TGTGCCAGCAGCTCAAACAATAATTCACCCCTCCACTTT.

This chain uses TRBV5-1 with TRBJ2-1, with 13 bases lining up with TRBD2. This CDR3 comprises 16 residues. Trimming cost V 4 bases and J 7 bases; bases outside gene matches: 8. Per the germline V gene, CDR1 is SGHRS and CDR2 is YFSETQ. The chain's CDR3 is CASSPTSGGPGNEQFF. The DNA for the CDR3 is TGCGCCAGCAGCCCGACTAGCGGGGGGCCGGGGAATGAGCAGTTCTTC.

The rearrangement links TRBV29-1 to TRBJ1-5; D may be TRBD1 (6 bases). The CDR3 covers 15 residues. Germline V gene data show CDR1 as SQVTM and CDR2 as ANQGSEA. The V end was cut by 5 bases, the J end by 4 bases, with 18 bases between. CDR3 residues: CSVLWDTPRNQPQHF. CDR3 nucleotide sequence: TGCAGCGTTCTTTGGGACACCCCTCGTAATCAGCCCCAGCATTTT.

V usage is TRBV5-1 and J usage is TRBJ2-3; 11 bases align to TRBD1. The germline gives CDR1 SGHRS, CDR2 YFSETQ. CDR3 length: 14 residues. V was clipped by 3 bases and J by 4 bases; unmatched bases: 1. This CDR3 reads CASSSGQGADTQYF. The CDR3 DNA reads TGCGCCAGCAGCTCGGGACAGGGGGCAGATACGCAGTATTTT.

This clone turned up a few times. The same CDR3 is also encoded by other DNA sequences in this sample. This sequence joins TRBV18 and TRBJ1-5; D remains unclear. The V end was cut by 3 bases, the J end by 4 bases, with 7 bases between. The germline gives CDR1 KGHSH, CDR2 LQKENI. There are 13 residues in the CDR3. This CDR3 reads CASSPTGNQPQHF. DNA for the CDR3: TGTGCCAGCTCACCTACGGGGAATCAGCCCCAGCATTTT.

This clone was picked up one time. This rearrangement joins TRBV6-1 to TRBJ1-2; D gene uncertain. Germline CDR1 and CDR2: MNHNS and SASEGT. Trimming cost V 2 bases and J 0 bases, with 22 bases left between them. CDR3 size: 19 residues. The CDR3 region is CASSERGLKRGLTNYGYTF. CDR3 sequence (DNA): TGTGCCAGCAGTGAACGAGGTCTGAAGCGTGGCCTGACTAACTATGGCTACACCTTC.

The chain links TRBV30 to TRBJ1-2; TRBD1 might be the D (5 bases). CDR3 length equals 12 residues. Per the germline V gene, CDR1 is GTSNPN and CDR2 is SVGIG (reference sequence). V lost 7 bases, J lost 2 bases, and 11 bases lay in between. For the CDR3, the DNA is TGTGCCTCCCGCGGGGGGAACTATGGCTACACCTTC. Translating it yields CASRGGNYGYTF.

This chain uses TRBV19 with TRBJ1-6, with 8 bases aligning to TRBD1. Germline lookup yields CDR1 LNHDA and CDR2 SQIVND (reference sequence). The CDR3 length is 14 residues. V gave up 4 bases and J gave up 11 bases; unmatched junction bases: 7. Here the CDR3 reads CASSNGQGYTPLHF. In nucleotides, the CDR3 is TGTGCCAGTAGTAACGGACAGGGTTATACACCCCTCCACTTT.

This clone has more than one count but fewer than ten. The chain links TRBV7-2 to TRBJ1-5, with 10 nucleotides matching TRBD1. CDR1 is SGHTA, CDR2 FQGNSA, per germline. The CDR3 runs 16 residues. With V trimmed by 1 base and J by 4 bases, 4 bases remained unmatched. CDR3 sequence reads: CASSLVGQGGNQPQHF. CDR3 coding DNA: TGTGCCAGCAGCTTAGTTGGACAGGGGGGGAATCAGCCCCAGCATTTT.

The J gene is TRBJ2-1, the V gene TRBV5-1; 9 bases align to TRBD1. Germline lookup yields CDR1 SGHRS and CDR2 YFSETQ. The CDR3 has 15 residues. V was clipped by 4 bases and J by 4 bases; unmatched bases: 6. The CDR3 here is CASSTPGQGYNEQFF. The DNA of the CDR3 is TGCGCCAGCAGCACCCCGGGACAGGGATACAATGAGCAGTTCTTC.

The V call is TRBV9, the J call TRBJ2-7, with TRBD1 matching over 9 bases. The CDR3 sequence is 14 residues long. V shed 2 bases and J 6 bases; nucleotides not matched to a gene: 6. The germline CDR1 and CDR2 sequences are SGDLS and YYNGEE. The CDR3 region is CASSVGTGSSEQYF. The CDR3 DNA is TGTGCCAGCAGCGTTGGGACAGGGTCGTCCGAGCAGTACTTC.

Only a few counts were recorded for this clone. The chain has TRBV18 and TRBJ1-1; D remains ambiguous. The CDR3 loop spans 15 amino acids. Per germline, CDR1 KGHSH and CDR2 LQKENI. V was trimmed by 0 bases and J by 4 bases, leaving 12 bases between them. For the CDR3, the DNA is TGTGCCAGCTCACCACCGAATCCACGGGGCACTGAAGCTTTCTTT. Protein product: CASSPPNPRGTEAFF.

The chain is built from TRBV10-2 and TRBJ1-1; D remains ambiguous. CDR3 length: 15 residues. Trimming stripped 0 bases from V and 1 base from J, with 9 bases between. CDR1 and CDR2 (germline): WSHSY, SAAADI. For the CDR3, the DNA is TGCGCCAGCAGTGAGTCGACTCGGCCGAACACTGAAGCTTTCTTT. It specifies CASSESTRPNTEAFF.